This T cell receptor (beta chain) was sequenced during a study of PD-1 blockade in classical Hodgkin lymphoma (dated by TCRdb to 2020 to 2021). Describing the broader study: Nivolumab dosing was 3 mg/kg intravenously every 2 weeks, continuing until either disease progression or unacceptable toxicity. To define a peripheral blood immune signature of response to PD-1 blockade in classical Hodgkin lymphoma, the study combined TCR beta sequencing with CyTOF. What the study reported, not specific to this receptor: The study was restricted to a single clinical trial cohort, and the causes of repertoire differences, possibly disease activity or prior therapy, were left undefined. Lower diversity was seen in patients whose nivolumab began less than 1 year after ASCT, and these patients were left out of later analyses so that immune reconstitution would not confound the results. CD4+ but not CD8+ TCR diversity rose significantly by C4D1 (p=0.0027 vs p=0.16), most apparent in complete responders (p=0.02). Baseline TCR diversity was reported to be lower in newly diagnosed patients than in healthy donors and to be lower still in relapsed/refractory patients. Trial patients with a complete response had baseline diversity similar to that of newly diagnosed patients, while partial responders and progressors had significantly lower diversity.

Of note for this clone: The antigen this receptor binds is unknown. Base qualities are not at hand, and no much larger clone is one base apart.

The Qiagen DNeasy kit was used to extract genomic DNA both from unsorted PBMCs and from the negatively selected CD4+ and CD8+ fractions. TCR beta CDR3 regions were amplified by immunoSEQ multiplex PCR using primers annealing to V and J segments. A synthetic immune receptor repertoire was used to minimize amplification bias, and any residual bias was removed computationally once sequencing was done. Concerning the study's data processing: Custom Python scripts were used to quantify repertoire diversity as the Shannon entropy index. Unsorted, CD4+ and CD8+ repertoires were analyzed separately, except for combined analyses in which CD4+ and CD8+ sequences were merged in silico. Clonal expansion was defined as at least a 2-fold frequency increase after treatment relative to C1D1, with a pseudocount of 0.5 for undetected baseline clones. Singleton clones were defined as clones with 0 or 1 copy at C1D1, and non-singleton clones were defined as clones with 2 or more copies. By matching protein sequences in sorted samples from the same patient, clones expanded in unsorted samples were annotated as CD4+, CD8+ or unknown. Wilcoxon tests on paired samples were used to test diversity changes from C1D1 to C4D1. TCRdb provides this immuneACCESS table in a form limited to in-frame rearrangements. Some clones are lacking; in checked studies, under half of them reflect an unresolved V gene, and why the rest are absent is not known. V and J calls plus clone size are reproduced from that table; the DNA served to infer D and trimming. Here the sample has approximately 27,000 clones; around 79% occur a single time. The ten largest clones represent less than 20% of the sample.

In light of the paper, this sample's time point label describes: cycle 4 day 1 (C4D1), after five to seven weeks of nivolumab. All trial patients had relapsed after autologous stem cell transplantation, with cohorts A, B and C differing in prior brentuximab vedotin exposure. The trial cohort comprised around 60 patients with relapsed/refractory classical Hodgkin lymphoma whose best overall responses were complete response, partial response or progressive disease. In the multi-cohort phase II CheckMate 205 trial, trial patients received single-agent nivolumab. An independent review committee assessed best overall response using the 2007 International Working Group response criteria. Trial PBMCs were obtained immediately prior to nivolumab initiation (C1D1) and on therapy at cycle 2 day 1 and cycle 4 day 1. Peripheral blood was collected in 8 mL Vacutainer Cell Preparation Tubes, from which PBMCs were isolated by centrifugation and then cryopreserved.

The TCR comes from a human donor with classical Hodgkin lymphoma. This specimen consisted of peripheral blood mononuclear cells (PBMCs), obtained before the fourth cycle of nivolumab.

The DNA is TGCGCCAGCAGCAGGTGGACTAGCGGGGACCAAGAGACCCAGTACTTC. Protein translation: CASSRWTSGDQETQYF. The V and J genes are TRBV5-1 and TRBJ2-5, and TRBD2 aligns with 12 junction nucleotides. CDR1 and CDR2, per the germline V gene, are SGHRS and YFSETQ. From the cysteine through the phenylalanine, the CDR3 covers 16 amino acids. CDR3 DNA is the only sequence kept; it has 48 bases, read in frame from the first base. V trim: 4 bases; J trim: 0 bases; unmatched bases: 4. The variable domain in full, with residues beyond the CDR3 obtained from the reference TRBV5-1 and TRBJ2-5 genes, is KAGVTQTPRYLIKTRGQQVTLSCSPISGHRSVSWYQQTPGQGLQFLFEYFSETQRNKGNFPGRFSGRQFSNSRSEMNVSTLELGDSALYLCASSRWTSGDQETQYFGPGTRLLVL.